This T cell receptor beta chain was identified during a study of vaccination and CD4 T cells after COVID-19 (dated by TCRdb to the early 2020s). At the level of the whole study: Convalescent patients had a positive SARS-CoV-2 result on nasal swab PCR, and of these patients, nine had mild disease and one had severe disease. The convalescent cohort comprised six males and four females, including two Hispanic individuals, seven Caucasians, two Asians and one multiracial person. Participants received two doses of either the Pfizer-BioNTech BNT162b2 vaccine (n=8) or the Moderna mRNA-1273 vaccine (n=2). Post-COVID blood samples from convalescent patients were collected a median of around 100 days after diagnosis, with a range of 35 to 161 days. Post-vaccine blood samples were collected a median of around 10 weeks after the second vaccine dose, ranging from 14 to 241 days. A few convalescent patients were sampled both early after vaccination (day 14) and late after vaccination (days 161 to 241). Overlapping spike peptide pools from SARS-CoV-2 and from the common cold coronaviruses HCoV-NL63, HCoV-OC43 and HCoV-229E were used as culture stimuli. Control cultures used a CEFX viral epitope pool as positive control, an HIV-1 Nef peptide pool as negative control, or no peptide. The spike-specific CD4+ TCR repertoire was compared before and after mRNA vaccination in 10 COVID-19 convalescent patients and several infection-naive healthy vaccine recipients.

The library was built by means of PCR. DNA from cultured CD4+ T cells underwent TCR sequencing with the Oncomine TCR Beta short-read assay at the Johns Hopkins FTIC core. The QIAamp micro DNA kit was used to extract genomic DNA from the cultured CD4+ T cells. Oncomine TCR Beta libraries from cultured CD4+ T cells were pooled using unique dual indexes and sequenced on an Illumina iSeq 100. Per the original workflow: Non-productive sequences were removed, and CDR3s that did not start with C, did not end with F or W, or were shorter than 7 amino acids were discarded. Antigen-specific clonotypes were identified with the MANAFEST web application by comparing peptide-stimulated wells with reference and other culture wells. For a clone to be called positive, the clone needed an FDR below 0.05, an odds ratio above 5, and a productive frequency above 0.1% in at least two of three replicate wells. A clonotype counted as cross-reactive if it showed significant expansion both in the SARS-CoV-2 spike wells and in at least one common cold coronavirus spike condition. CDR3 homology was assessed with Levenshtein distances (stringdist) and unrooted phylogenetic trees (ape) in R version 3.6.1. TCRdb reran the public reads through fastp at Q25 and MiXCR, keeping productive beta chains. Every entry covers one CDR3 protein and lists the most common genes and DNA from its rows. These V and J calls are TCRdb output, not the study's own analysis. The sample has 25,000 to 30,000 distinct CDR3 sequences on record, roughly 38% of them singletons. 3% to 4% of the sample is held by the ten biggest clonotypes.

This clonotype was seen more than once but under ten times. The specificity of this receptor is unknown. The sample holds no much larger clone one base away, and base qualities are not on file. The time point tag for this specimen amounts to: late sampling 161 to 241 days after vaccination in a few convalescent patients. The treatment or condition label on this specimen signifies: roughly ten-day PBMC culture with coronavirus spike peptide pools or control peptides (ViraFEST assay). The ViraFEST assay, used in the study, expanded antigen-specific T cells with peptide pools and then identified the expanded clonotypes through TCR sequencing. The convalescent patients' positive SARS-CoV-2 PCR tests fell between March and December 2020, which was before the Alpha, Beta and Delta variants emerged in the United States. Each well held fewer than 2.5 million PBMCs cultured with 9 to 10 ug/ml peptide pools in IMDM containing roughly 5% human AB serum and roughly 10 IU/ml IL-2. Half of the culture medium was replaced with fresh IL-2-containing medium on days 3 and 7. Once the cells had been in culture for roughly 10 days, the EasySep CD4+ T cell isolation kit was used to isolate CD4+ T cells by negative selection. Ficoll-Paque Plus gradient centrifugation was used to isolate PBMCs from whole blood, and the isolated PBMCs were then either used fresh or cryopreserved at -140C. Culture conditions were generally each tested in triplicate wells.

The paper as a whole reports these results and caveats: The median count of SARS-CoV-2-reactive clonotypes went up from approximately 20 after infection to around 38 after vaccination, although the change was not significant. In convalescent patients, nearly all vaccine-specific clones (304 of 307) were found to be mono-reactive for SARS-CoV-2 spike rather than cross-reactive with common cold coronaviruses. Relatively few convalescent patients were included in the study, and early timepoints after natural infection were not analyzed. Among the post-vaccine SARS-CoV-2-reactive clones in convalescent patients, a median approximately 86% showed up only after vaccination, which suggests vaccine-specific priming.

The CDR3 goes from the cysteine to the phenylalanine over 13 residues. Of the read, only the CDR3 DNA is kept; its 39 bases are in frame from base 1. V trim: 7 bases; J trim: 7 bases; unmatched bases: 6. CDR1 and CDR2 (MNHNS, SASEGT) derive from the germline V gene. This clonotype was obtained from a human donor who had recovered from COVID-19. Here the sequenced sample was CD4+ T cells from blood, cultured in vitro, taken about 7 months after SARS-CoV-2 vaccination. The rearrangement joined TRBV6-1 to TRBJ1-2, with 10 central nucleotides matching TRBD1. The nucleotide sequence is given as TGTGCCAGCACGCGACAGGGGGCCGCTGGCTACACCTTC. The translation is CASTRQGAAGYTF.